The sequence of this TCR beta chain was determined in a study of identical twins listed by TCRdb under 2016. Describing the broader study: The study deep-sequenced TCR alpha and beta repertoires from monozygotic twins, unrelated adults of various ages and cord blood to test whether fetal clonotypes persist. To rule out contamination, replicate twin experiments were performed at different times with different library preparation protocols. What the authors observed across the whole study: Compared with coincidental sharing between unrelated individuals, an excess of low generation-probability sequences was observed among out-of-frame TCR alpha sequences shared between twins. The excess sharing between twins in beta out-of-frame sequences was weaker because fewer shared sequences reduced the signal-to-noise ratio. Zero-insertion analyses could be partly confounded by invariant T cells such as MAIT and iNKT, though diverse VJ usage argued against such confounding for most clonotypes. Abundant cord blood beta clonotypes had fewer insertions, young adult naive repertoires showed a similar but weaker trend, and memory repertoires showed no such trend. Out-of-frame TCR alpha sharing in monozygotic twins was systematically underestimated by recombination models, whereas sharing between unrelated individuals was in agreement with the recombination models. Conclusions relied on cross-sectional statistical analysis, since the same donors could not be followed over many years.

Only healthy Caucasian donors were included. The twin cohort comprised three pairs of female monozygotic twins, all aged about 18 to 30 years. The RNA used for TCR libraries was isolated from peripheral blood mononuclear cells. Remarks on this clonotype: Its target antigen remains unknown. Nothing much larger sits one base from this clone, and base qualities are not available.

Library preparation used 5' RACE. Sequencing took place on an Illumina HiSeq 2000. Template switching introduced a universal primer binding site; the final cDNA contained a unique molecular identifier, enabling accurate counting of TCR cDNA molecules. Specific primers in the conserved constant-segment region were used to synthesize first-strand cDNA for TCR alpha and beta chains. To control for contamination, each cDNA library was double barcoded with a SMART-Mk sample barcode plus Illumina barcodes. Two successive PCR steps introduced TruSeq adapter sequences along with Illumina sample barcodes. Sequencing of the TCR alpha and beta cDNA libraries was done on the Illumina HiSeq platform using custom primers. For the original study's pipeline: MiGEC was used to process raw reads and extract unique molecular identifiers, and MiXCR was used to find CDR3 positions. For each individual, recombination models were inferred using an EM algorithm with the repgenHMM and IGoR tools. Shared clonotypes were analyzed with the tcR package in R, and sharing was normalized by the product of cloneset sizes. To study raw recombination without the effects of thymic and clonal selection, out-of-frame nonproductive sequences were analyzed. TCRdb redid the processing of the public reads, applying fastp at Q25 and MiXCR, and retained in-frame beta chains. Rows are unified per CDR3 protein, each entry keeping the most common DNA and genes. These V and J calls rely on TCRdb rather than the paper's analysis. The sample table holds about 920,000 distinct CDR3 sequences, of which roughly 12% were seen once. 1.5% to 2% of the sample is taken by the ten largest.

The data were also submitted as part of a second study, on yellow fever vaccine responses in identical twins. The other study reports the following: According to the authors, in identical twins the way T cells responded to vaccination appeared partly convergent and partly personalized. In identical twins, the study followed T cell clones that responded to the vaccine with precision.

This receptor was identified in a woman aged 18-29 years in good health. The source material was PBMCs.

CDR3 sequence: CASSLWGMDSSTDTQYF. The nucleotide sequence is given as TGTGCCAGCAGTTTATGGGGAATGGACTCTAGCACAGATACGCAGTATTTT. Recombination linked TRBV6-5 to TRBJ2-3, with TRBD2 perhaps the D gene, on 5 matching bases. For CDR1 and CDR2, the germline V gene lists MNHEY and SVGAGI. The CDR3 runs 17 residues from the cysteine to the phenylalanine. The CDR3 DNA has 51 bases and is translated from base 1. V loses 4 bases of germline sequence and J loses 0 bases, and the interval between the two ends is 17 bases.